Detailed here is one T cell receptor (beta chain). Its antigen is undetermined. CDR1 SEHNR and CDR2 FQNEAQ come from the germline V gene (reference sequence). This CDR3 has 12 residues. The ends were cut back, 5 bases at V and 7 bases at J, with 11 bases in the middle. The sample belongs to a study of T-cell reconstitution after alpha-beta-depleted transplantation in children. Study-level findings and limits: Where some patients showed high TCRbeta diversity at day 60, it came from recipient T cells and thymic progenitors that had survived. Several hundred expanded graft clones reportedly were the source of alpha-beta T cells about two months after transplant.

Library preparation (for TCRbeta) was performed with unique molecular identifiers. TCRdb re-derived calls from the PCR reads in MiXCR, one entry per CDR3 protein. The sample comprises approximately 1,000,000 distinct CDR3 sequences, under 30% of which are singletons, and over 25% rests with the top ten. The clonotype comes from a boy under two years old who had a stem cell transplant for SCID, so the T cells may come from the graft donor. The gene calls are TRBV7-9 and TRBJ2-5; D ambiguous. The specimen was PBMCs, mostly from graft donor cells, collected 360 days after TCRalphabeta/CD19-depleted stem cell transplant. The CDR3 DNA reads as TGTGCCAGCAGCGCCCTCGGATGGACCCAGTACTTC. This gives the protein CASSALGWTQYF.